One and the same sample provided the 25 T cell receptor beta chains below, sequenced in a study of STAT5B mutations in CD4+ large granular lymphocyte leukemia. Clones were sequenced by immunoSEQ multiplex PCR, and TCRdb holds only the in-frame ones, with some missing. This table has 37,000 or so clones, roughly nine tenths appearing once. Specimen: CD4+ T cells from blood buffy coats. The receptors stem from a human donor in good health.

The chain couples TRBV6-5 to TRBJ1-3; no clear D gene. V was cut by 2 bases and J by 0 bases, with 8 bases left in between. Germline values: CDR1 MNHEY, CDR2 SVGAGI. The CDR3 covers 15 residues. The CDR3 sequence: CASSYQPGSGNTIYF. In nucleotides, the CDR3 is TGTGCCAGCAGTTACCAGCCCGGCTCTGGAAACACCATATATTTT.

V and J are TRBV28 and TRBJ1-1; no clear D gene. The CDR3 has 14 residues. Per the germline V gene, CDR1 is MDHEN and CDR2 is SYDVKM. The germline V and J ends were trimmed by 1 base and 0 bases, with 6 bases remaining between them. CDR3 DNA: TGTGCCAGCAGTTTATTGCCTATGAACACTGAAGCTTTCTTT. It is translated as CASSLLPMNTEAFF.

The rearrangement uses TRBV9 and TRBJ2-1; 15 nucleotides match TRBD2. Per germline, CDR1 SGDLS and CDR2 YYNGEE. This CDR3 has 19 residues. J lost 0 bases, V lost 6 bases, and 10 bases had no gene match. The CDR3 region has the DNA TGTGCCAGCACCCCCCGGACTAGCGGGAGGGCGAGCTCCTACAATGAGCAGTTCTTC. This gives the protein CASTPRTSGRASSYNEQFF.

The chain has TRBV5-4 and TRBJ1-2; no reliable D call. V was shortened by 0 bases and J by 2 bases, with 11 bases between the two germline ends. Germline V gene sequence: CDR1 SGHNT, CDR2 YYREEE (reference sequence). The CDR3 is 15 amino acids. The CDR3: CASSLVGQRNYGYTF. CDR3 coding DNA: TGTGCCAGCAGCTTGGTTGGGCAGAGAAACTATGGCTACACCTTC.

A remark on this clone: A read error may produce the germline difference seen at one junction end. This chain joins TRBV5-1 and TRBJ2-7; no clear D. The germline gives CDR1 SGHRS, CDR2 YFSETQ. The CDR3 runs 13 residues. The CDR3 DNA is TGCGCCAGCAGTTTGGGTGACGCCTACGAGCAGTACTTC. Translating it yields CASSLGDAYEQYF.

The rearrangement joins TRBV5-4 to TRBJ2-1, with 9 positions matching TRBD2. Germline trimming cut 4 bases from V and 7 bases from J; bases unmatched to any gene: 6. From germline, CDR1 is SGHNT and CDR2 YYREEE (reference sequence). This CDR3 has 14 residues. The CDR3 spells CASSPGTSINEQFF. In DNA, the CDR3 is TGTGCCAGCAGCCCCGGGACTAGCATAAATGAGCAGTTCTTC.

The chain recombines TRBV4-2 with TRBJ1-6; D is unresolved. Trimming pared 0 bases from V and 10 bases from J, leaving 10 bases between. The CDR3 totals 14 residues. Germline CDR1 and CDR2: LGHNA and YNFKEQ. In DNA, the CDR3 is TGTGCCAGCAGCCAAGAAGGTCGGAGGTCACCCCTCCACTTT. Translation: CASSQEGRRSPLHF.

V usage is TRBV28 and J usage is TRBJ2-5; 8 nucleotides align to TRBD2. In germline, CDR1 is MDHEN, CDR2 SYDVKM. The CDR3 has 12 amino acids. Trimming took 10 bases from V and 7 from J; bases not matched to a gene: 8. The CDR3: CATSAGVTTQYF. CDR3 in DNA: TGTGCCACCTCAGCGGGAGTAACGACCCAGTACTTC.

CDR3 sequence (DNA): TGCGCCAGCAGCTTAAGCGGGAGGAACAATGAGCAGTTCTTC. Protein: CASSLSGRNNEQFF. V gene TRBV5-1 combines with J gene TRBJ2-1; the match to TRBD2 covers 9 bases. After removal of 2 bases from V and 5 bases from J, the junction contained 2 bases not matched to a gene. Germline V gives CDR1 SGHRS, CDR2 YFSETQ. CDR3 length equals 14 residues.

The table lists this clone with a count of one. V usage is TRBV15 and J usage is TRBJ2-7; maybe TRBD1 (5 bases). This CDR3 is 15 amino acids long. Germline CDR1 and CDR2: LNHNV and YYDKDF (reference sequence). Deletions cut 0 bases from V and 2 bases from J, with 11 bases between. The CDR3 coding sequence is TGTGCCACCAGCAGAGATAGACAGTGGGCCTACGAGCAGTACTTC. Translated: CATSRDRQWAYEQYF.

The rearrangement uses TRBV18 and TRBJ1-1; 10 nucleotides align to TRBD1. The V segment lost 0 bases and the J segment 0 bases; nucleotides outside the gene matches: 7. The CDR3 runs 18 residues. CDR1 is KGHSH and CDR2 is LQKENI in the germline V gene. CDR3 DNA sequence: TGTGCCAGCTCACCACCCCGCGGACAGGGGGGAATGAACACTGAAGCTTTCTTT. Translation gives CASSPPRGQGGMNTEAFF.

The V call is TRBV7-2, the J call TRBJ2-2; D gene unclear. Trimming pared 1 base from V and 1 base from J, leaving 7 bases between. This CDR3 spans 15 amino acids. Germline V gives CDR1 SGHTA, CDR2 FQGNSA. CDR3 nucleotides: TGTGCCAGCAGCTTAGAACAGATGAACACCGGGGAGCTGTTTTTT. This codes for CASSLEQMNTGELFF.

The gene calls are TRBV5-5 and TRBJ2-1, with TRBD2 identical over 15 bases. V trimming: 1 base; J trimming: 13 bases; junction bases outside the gene matches: 3. Looked up from germline, CDR1 is SGHKS and CDR2 is YYEKEE (reference sequence). CDR3 length equals 14 residues. The CDR3: CASSLPGLAGGQFF. CDR3 bases: TGTGCCAGCAGCTTGCCGGGACTAGCGGGAGGTCAGTTCTTC.

In DNA, the CDR3 is TGCGCCAGCAGGACGCCGGGACTAGCGGGGTCCTACAATGAGCAGTTCTTC. Its protein is CASRTPGLAGSYNEQFF. J is TRBJ2-1 and V is TRBV10-2; 13 nucleotides match TRBD2. The V segment lost 6 bases and the J segment 1 base; nucleotides outside the gene matches: 6. Germline CDR1 is WSHSY and CDR2 is SAAADI. The CDR3 is 17 residues long.

This clone came up once. The rearrangement joins TRBV2 to TRBJ2-4; D is unclear. The V gene's germline CDR1 is SNHLY and CDR2 FYNNEI. The CDR3 runs to 15 residues. Trimming stripped 6 bases from V and 6 bases from J, with 18 bases between. The CDR3: CASRPNDDWGNIQYF. In DNA form, the CDR3 reads TGTGCCAGCAGGCCGAACGACGACTGGGGAAACATTCAGTACTTC.

The chain has TRBV2 and TRBJ2-1; weak D call: TRBD2 (6 bases). The CDR3 length is 14 residues. Germline assignment: CDR1 SNHLY and CDR2 FYNNEI. V was pared by 8 bases and J by 5 bases, with 16 bases between. CDR3 in amino acids: CASGGRIGNNEQFF. The CDR3 DNA follows: TGTGCCAGCGGGGGGAGGATAGGGAACAATGAGCAGTTCTTC.

CDR3 in amino acids: CASSVDLPGSTDTQYF. CDR3 nucleotides: TGTGCCAGCAGCGTAGATCTACCTGGGAGCACAGATACGCAGTATTTT. This chain joins TRBV9 and TRBJ2-3; D unresolved. Deletions cut 0 bases from V and 0 bases from J, with 11 bases between. The germline gives CDR1 SGDLS, CDR2 YYNGEE. This CDR3 spans 16 amino acids.

CDR3 nucleotide sequence: TGTGCCAGCAGCTTTACCGGGACTAGCGGACACGAGCAGTACTTC. This gives the protein CASSFTGTSGHEQYF. This chain joins TRBV7-9 and TRBJ2-7; TRBD2 matches at 11 bases. This CDR3 region has 15 residues. Germline loops: CDR1 SEHNR, CDR2 FQNEAQ (reference sequence). V trimming: 3 bases; J trimming: 5 bases; junction bases outside the gene matches: 6.

The chain combines TRBV11-3 with TRBJ2-5; a weak D match, TRBD1 (6 bases). The V end was cut by 2 bases, the J end by 5 bases, with 6 bases between. The CDR3 spans 12 residues. In germline, CDR1 is SGHNT, CDR2 YENEEA. DNA for the CDR3: TGTGCCAGCAGCTTACAGGGGGAGACCCAGTACTTC. Translation: CASSLQGETQYF.

This sequence joins TRBV10-3 and TRBJ2-1; D is undetermined. V was shortened by 10 bases and J by 0 bases, with 13 bases between the two germline ends. In germline, CDR1 is ENHRY, CDR2 SYGVKD. This CDR3 spans 14 amino acids. The CDR3 sequence: CATCFSSSYNEQFF. The CDR3 nucleotides are TGTGCCACCTGTTTCTCTAGCTCCTACAATGAGCAGTTCTTC.

The rearrangement uses TRBV18 and TRBJ1-5; 10 positions agree with TRBD1. V lost 3 bases to trimming and J lost 5 bases; unmatched junction nucleotides: 4. CDR3 size: 15 residues. CDR1 KGHSH and CDR2 LQKENI come from the germline V gene. CDR3: CASSPGQGGYQPQHF. The CDR3 nucleotides read TGTGCCAGCTCACCCGGACAGGGGGGGTATCAGCCCCAGCATTTT.

The genes are TRBV18 and TRBJ2-7; D uncertain. Trimming removed 6 bases at V and 0 bases at J, with 9 bases between. Per germline, CDR1 KGHSH and CDR2 LQKENI. This CDR3 has 13 residues. In DNA form, the CDR3 reads TGTGCCAGCTCTGGGTCGAGCTCCTACGAGCAGTACTTC. It codes for CASSGSSSYEQYF.

The V call is TRBV6-6, the J call TRBJ1-3, with 9 bases that match TRBD1. Per the germline V gene, CDR1 is MNHNY and CDR2 is SVGAGI (reference sequence). Trimming took 7 bases from V and 1 from J; bases not matched to a gene: 5. CDR3 size: 15 residues. The CDR3 DNA is TGTGCCAGCAACACCGACAGGGGGTCTGGAAACACCATATATTTT. It yields the protein CASNTDRGSGNTIYF.

This clone was seen a few times. This sequence joins TRBV19 and TRBJ1-5; D is perhaps TRBD1 (6 bases). The CDR3 has 14 amino acids. Trimming took 5 bases from V and 1 from J, leaving 9 bases between them. Germline lookup yields CDR1 LNHDA and CDR2 SQIVND (reference sequence). The CDR3 sequence: CASSQGISNQPQHF. The CDR3 bases are TGTGCCAGTAGTCAGGGGATCAGCAATCAGCCCCAGCATTTT.

This rearrangement joins TRBV27 to TRBJ1-4, with D possibly matching TRBD1 (5 bases). Per germline, CDR1 MNHEY and CDR2 SMNVEV (reference sequence). The CDR3 sequence is 14 residues long. The V end lost 4 bases, the J end lost 5 bases, and 11 bases lay between the germline ends. CDR3 protein: CASSSRQRNEKLFF. CDR3 in DNA: TGTGCCAGCAGTTCTCGACAGAGAAATGAAAAACTGTTTTTT. Filled out from reference TRBV27 and TRBJ1-4, the complete variable domain reads EAQVTQNPRYLITVTGKKLTVTCSQNMNHEYMSWYRQDPGLGLRQIYYSMNVEVTDKGDVPEGYKVSRKEKRNFPLILESPSPNQTSLYFCASSSRQRNEKLFFGSGTQLSVL.